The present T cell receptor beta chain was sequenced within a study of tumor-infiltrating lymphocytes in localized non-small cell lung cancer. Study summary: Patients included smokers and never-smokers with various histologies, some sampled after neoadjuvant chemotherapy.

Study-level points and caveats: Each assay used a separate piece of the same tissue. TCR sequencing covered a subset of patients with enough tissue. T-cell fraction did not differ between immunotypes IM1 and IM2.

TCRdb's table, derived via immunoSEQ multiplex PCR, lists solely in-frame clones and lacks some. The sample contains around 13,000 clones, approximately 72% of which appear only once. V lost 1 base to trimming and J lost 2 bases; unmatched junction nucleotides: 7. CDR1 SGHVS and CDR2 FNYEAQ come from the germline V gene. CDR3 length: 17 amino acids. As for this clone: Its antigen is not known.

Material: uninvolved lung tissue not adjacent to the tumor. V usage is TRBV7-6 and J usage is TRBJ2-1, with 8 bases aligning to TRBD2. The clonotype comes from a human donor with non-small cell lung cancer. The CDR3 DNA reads TGTGCCAGCAGCTTAGAACCTAGCGGGCGCCCCTACAATGAGCAGTTCTTC. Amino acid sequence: CASSLEPSGRPYNEQFF.